This is a list of T cell receptor beta chains from one sample in a study of OX40 agonist ivuxolimab in advanced cancers. Profiled with immunoSEQ multiplex PCR; TCRdb holds only in-frame clones, not every one. The profile shows tens of thousands of clones, 70% to 90% of them singletons. Specimen: CD4+ or CD8+ T cells sorted from blood, collected in a trial of the OX40 agonist ivuxolimab. These receptors were taken from an adult with an advanced solid tumor such as melanoma, head and neck, liver or kidney cancer. CDR3s include the opening cysteine and the closing phenylalanine or tryptophan. D genes are given only for firm matches. Clone sizes are given selectively: once, few, many, or a class where the clone is expanded.

TRBV5-1,13,TRBJ2-7,.,.,CASSWPSPGEQYF,TGCGCCAGCAGCTGGCCTAGCCCGGGCGAGCAGTACTTC
TRBV6-1,10,TRBJ2-3,.,.,CAVRRDTQYF,TGTGCCGTGAGAAGAGATACGCAGTATTTT
TRBV6-6,15,TRBJ2-3,.,.,CASSYTRGATDTQYF,TGTGCCAGCAGTTACACCCGAGGAGCCACAGATACGCAGTATTTT
TRBV5-1,16,TRBJ2-3,.,.,CASSLAEGGWPDTQYF,TGCGCCAGCAGCTTGGCCGAGGGCGGGTGGCCAGATACGCAGTATTTT
TRBV28,15,TRBJ2-7,.,TRBD2,CASSLSLAGYYEQYF,TGTGCCAGCAGTTTATCGCTAGCGGGTTACTACGAGCAGTACTTC
TRBV28,17,TRBJ1-4,.,.,CASSLGREPLGREKLFF,TGTGCCAGCAGTTTAGGCAGGGAACCTTTGGGTCGTGAAAAACTGTTTTTT
TRBV7-6,12,TRBJ2-7,.,.,CASSSNGGEQYF,TGTGCCAGCAGCTCCAACGGTGGCGAGCAGTACTTC
TRBV5-1,14,TRBJ2-2,.,.,CASSHRPNTGELFF,TGCGCCAGCAGCCACCGACCGAACACCGGGGAGCTGTTTTTT
TRBV5-4,14,TRBJ2-7,.,.,CASSTERRSYEQYF,TGTGCCAGCAGCACCGAGCGGCGATCCTACGAGCAGTACTTC
TRBV5-1,15,TRBJ2-7,.,.,CASSLVGGSSYEQYF,TGCGCCAGCAGCTTGGTTGGGGGTAGCTCCTACGAGCAGTACTTC
TRBV5-4,15,TRBJ2-7,.,TRBD2,CASSSSGGARYEQYF,TGTGCCAGCAGCTCTAGCGGGGGGGCCCGCTACGAGCAGTACTTC
TRBV7-6,15,TRBJ2-2,.,.,CASSPRKSNTGELFF,TGTGCCAGCAGCCCCCGGAAATCGAACACCGGGGAGCTGTTTTTT
TRBV7-9,13,TRBJ2-7,.,.,CASSLGSPDEQYF,TGTGCCAGCAGCTTAGGCAGCCCGGACGAGCAGTACTTC
TRBV6-5,13,TRBJ1-3,.,.,CASSQTVGNTIYF,TGTGCCAGCAGTCAGACGGTGGGAAACACCATATATTTT
TRBV12-5,16,TRBJ2-1,.,TRBD2,CASGLMGGGPYNEQFF,TGTGCTAGTGGTCTGATGGGCGGGGGGCCGTACAATGAGCAGTTCTTC
TRBV5-8,12,TRBJ2-3,once,.,CASSLGGRTQYF,TGTGCCAGCAGCTTGGGAGGTCGTACGCAGTATTTT
TRBV6-5,13,TRBJ2-3,.,.,CASSPGRTDTQYF,TGTGCCAGCAGCCCCGGGCGCACAGATACGCAGTATTTT
TRBV4-1,16,TRBJ2-5,.,TRBD2,CASSQAGGLDQETQYF,TGCGCCAGCAGCCAGGCGGGGGGACTAGACCAAGAGACCCAGTACTTC
TRBV2,13,TRBJ2-1,.,.,CASTESSYNEQFF,TGTGCCAGCACAGAAAGCTCCTACAATGAGCAGTTCTTC
TRBV27,14,TRBJ2-7,once,.,CASSFAGHFNEQYF,TGTGCCAGCAGTTTCGCGGGACACTTCAACGAGCAGTACTTC
TRBV6-6,15,TRBJ2-1,many,.,CASSITESSYNEQFF,TGTGCCAGCAGTATCACGGAGAGCTCCTACAATGAGCAGTTCTTC
TRBV2,15,TRBJ2-7,.,TRBD1,CATGALGDRGYEQYF,TGTGCCACCGGAGCACTCGGGGACAGGGGCTACGAGCAGTACTTC
TRBV5-1,13,TRBJ2-5,.,.,CASSLVGEETQYF,TGCGCCAGCAGCTTGGTTGGGGAAGAGACCCAGTACTTC
TRBV19,13,TRBJ1-2,.,.,CASRALAGYGYTF,TGTGCCAGTAGGGCACTGGCTGGCTATGGCTACACCTTC
TRBV27,14,TRBJ1-4,.,.,CASSFLGNGEKLFF,TGTGCCAGCAGTTTTCTAGGGAACGGTGAAAAACTGTTTTTT
TRBV9,15,TRBJ1-6,.,.,CASSGEGTAKSPLHF,TGTGCCAGCAGCGGTGAAGGGACCGCCAAATCACCCCTCCACTTT
TRBV5-4,13,TRBJ2-7,.,.,CASSTNPNYEQYF,TGTGCCAGCAGCACTAACCCAAACTACGAGCAGTACTTC
TRBV5-1,14,TRBJ1-1,.,.,CASSEDQGNTEAFF,TGCGCCAGCAGCGAAGATCAGGGAAACACTGAAGCTTTCTTT
TRBV5-6,17,TRBJ2-6,.,TRBD1,CASSLGQVYSGANVLTF,TGTGCCAGCAGCCTAGGACAGGTATATTCTGGGGCCAACGTCCTGACTTTC
TRBV28,13,TRBJ2-1,.,.,CASSSLPGDEQFF,TGTGCCAGCAGTTCCCTTCCGGGCGATGAGCAGTTCTTC
TRBV6-1,14,TRBJ1-1,.,TRBD1,CASSETGTGSEAFF,TGTGCCAGCAGTGAAACCGGGACAGGATCTGAAGCTTTCTTT
TRBV27,12,TRBJ2-7,.,.,CASFHSSYEQYF,TGTGCCAGCTTCCATAGCTCCTACGAGCAGTACTTC
TRBV2,14,TRBJ2-5,.,.,CASSEDVSWETQYF,TGTGCCAGCAGTGAAGACGTCAGTTGGGAGACCCAGTACTTC
TRBV7-6,17,TRBJ2-1,.,.,CASSSPELPSSYNEQFF,TGTGCCAGCAGCTCCCCGGAACTACCGAGCTCCTACAATGAGCAGTTCTTC
TRBV29-1,16,TRBJ2-3,few,.,CSARVAHRSKADTQYF,TGCAGCGCTAGGGTAGCCCACAGAAGTAAAGCGGATACGCAGTATTTT
TRBV9,14,TRBJ2-5,.,TRBD2,CASSVASGEETQYF,TGTGCCAGCAGCGTGGCTAGCGGGGAAGAGACCCAGTACTTC
TRBV5-5,14,TRBJ1-5,medium-sized,.,CASRPGVGNQPQHF,TGTGCCAGCCGCCCGGGGGTTGGCAATCAGCCCCAGCATTTT
TRBV19,11,TRBJ1-1,.,.,CASTANIVAFF,TGTGCCAGTACCGCTAACATTGTAGCTTTCTTT
TRBV19,13,TRBJ1-5,.,.,CASTLRSNQPQHF,TGTGCCAGTACCTTAAGGAGCAATCAGCCCCAGCATTTT
TRBV4-2,16,TRBJ2-3,once,.,CASSQDMLGPGDTQYF,TGTGCCAGCAGCCAAGATATGCTAGGCCCCGGGGATACGCAGTATTTT
TRBV5-1,12,TRBJ1-2,.,.,CASSPAANGYTF,TGCGCCAGCAGCCCTGCAGCGAATGGCTACACCTTC
TRBV13,13,TRBJ2-7,.,TRBD1,CASSSSTGGEQYF,TGTGCCAGCAGCTCATCAACAGGGGGAGAGCAGTACTTC
TRBV5-6,16,TRBJ2-7,.,TRBD1,CASSWTRGQNTYEQYF,TGTGCCAGCAGCTGGACGAGGGGACAGAATACCTACGAGCAGTACTTC
TRBV7-2,15,TRBJ2-5,.,TRBD2,CASSLAGGPRETQYF,TGTGCCAGCAGCTTGGCGGGGGGGCCCCGAGAGACCCAGTACTTC
TRBV27,15,TRBJ2-5,.,TRBD1,CASSHVDRPQETQYF,TGTGCCAGCAGCCACGTGGACAGGCCCCAAGAGACCCAGTACTTC
TRBV7-9,13,TRBJ2-7,.,.,CASSLGRPYEQYF,TGTGCCAGCAGCTTGGGGCGGCCCTACGAGCAGTACTTC
TRBV28,17,TRBJ1-5,.,.,CASRTVDRFSSDQPQHF,TGTGCCAGCAGGACGGTCGACAGGTTTAGCAGCGATCAGCCCCAGCATTTT
TRBV7-9,12,TRBJ2-2,.,.,CASSLGSGELFF,TGTGCCAGCAGCCTCGGTTCCGGGGAGCTGTTTTTT
TRBV21-1,14,TRBJ1-1,.,.,CASSKGEDGAEAFF,TGTGCCAGCAGCAAAGGGGAAGACGGGGCTGAAGCTTTCTTT
TRBV6-1,13,TRBJ1-1,.,.,CASSPRGAVEAFF,TGTGCCAGCAGTCCCCGGGGGGCGGTTGAAGCTTTCTTT
TRBV27,14,TRBJ1-5,.,.,CASSLGPGNQPQHF,TGTGCCAGCAGTCTCGGACCGGGCAATCAGCCCCAGCATTTT
TRBV21-1,11,TRBJ2-7,.,.,CASTSSGEQYF,TGTGCCAGCACCTCCTCGGGTGAGCAGTACTTC
TRBV10-1,14,TRBJ2-1,once,TRBD2,CASPPRGLGNEQFF,TGCGCCAGCCCTCCTCGCGGACTAGGCAATGAGCAGTTCTTC
TRBV5-5,14,TRBJ2-1,once,.,CASSLVELYNEQFF,TGTGCCAGCAGCTTGGTTGAGTTGTACAATGAGCAGTTCTTC
TRBV27,13,TRBJ1-2,.,.,CASSLKENYGYTF,TGTGCCAGCAGTTTAAAAGAGAACTATGGCTACACCTTC
TRBV7-2,17,TRBJ2-5,once,TRBD2,CASSPNLAGGRGETQYF,TGTGCCAGCAGCCCTAACCTAGCGGGGGGGCGAGGTGAGACCCAGTACTTC
TRBV27,13,TRBJ2-7,.,.,CASSSRGSYEQYF,TGTGCCAGCAGTTCAAGGGGCTCCTACGAGCAGTACTTC
TRBV10-1,13,TRBJ1-6,.,TRBD1,CASRSGQIIPLHF,TGCGCCAGCAGGTCGGGACAGATAATTCCCCTCCACTTT
TRBV29-1,15,TRBJ2-3,few,.,CSVDGRERGTDTQYF,TGCAGCGTTGATGGCAGGGAGAGGGGCACAGATACGCAGTATTTT
TRBV6-6,15,TRBJ2-7,.,.,CASSYGGFISYEQYF,TGTGCCAGCAGTTACGGGGGTTTCATATCCTACGAGCAGTACTTC